This is a list of T cell receptor beta chains from one sample in a study of cytomegalovirus exposure and HLA in healthy donors. Sequenced by immunoSEQ multiplex PCR; TCRdb stores in-frame clones only, minus some. The table lists roughly 180,000 clones, around four fifths of them singletons, with about 1.4% in the top ten. The source material was PBMCs. These receptors were obtained from a woman in her twenties or thirties in good health and CMV-seropositive. Each CDR3 is given with its conserved first and last residue. D genes are given only for firm matches. The listing skips clone size in some rows; elsewhere it reads once, few, many or a size class.

J gene	V gene	clone size	D gene	CDR3 DNA	CDR3 protein
TRBJ1-1	TRBV5-4	.	TRBD1	TGTGCCAGCAGTGCCGCCAGGGGGGACACTGAAGCTTTCTTT	CASSAARGDTEAFF
TRBJ2-7	TRBV10-1	.	TRBD2	TGCGCCAGCAGTGAGTCCGGACTAGCGGGACACTACGAGCAGTACTTC	CASSESGLAGHYEQYF
TRBJ2-1	TRBV7-9	.	TRBD2	TGTGCCCCCCAAGGGGTTAGCGGGGGTGAGCAGTTCTTC	CAPQGVSGGEQFF
TRBJ2-3	TRBV30	.	TRBD2	TGTGCTGTTAGTAGCGGGTACCTGGAGGCAGATACGCAGTATTTT	CAVSSGYLEADTQYF
TRBJ2-6	TRBV19	few	.	TGTGCCAGTAAACAGTCCTCTGGGGCCAACGTCCTGACTTTC	CASKQSSGANVLTF
TRBJ2-2	TRBV5-5	.	TRBD2	TGTGCCAGCACCCCCCTCGGGAGCGGGAGGGCGAACACCGGGGAGCTGTTTTTT	CASTPLGSGRANTGELFF
TRBJ2-2	TRBV4-2	once	.	TGTGCCAGCACCCGGGACTCGTCGAACACCGGGGAGCTGTTTTTT	CASTRDSSNTGELFF
TRBJ1-2	TRBV14	once	TRBD1	TGTGCCAGCAGCCAAGATTTCCAGGGGGCTCGCCTCTATGGCTACACCTTC	CASSQDFQGARLYGYTF
TRBJ1-2	TRBV28	.	.	TGTGCCAGCAGTCCCCCAGCAGGGATCAACTATGGCTACACCTTC	CASSPPAGINYGYTF
TRBJ1-5	TRBV28	.	.	TGTGCCAGCCTGACAGGCCGGGGACAGCCCCAGCATTTT	CASLTGRGQPQHF
TRBJ1-4	TRBV19	.	TRBD1	TGTGCCAGCGGGGCCGGGACAGGGTACGAAAAACTGTTTTTT	CASGAGTGYEKLFF
TRBJ2-7	TRBV5-1	.	.	TGCGCCAGCAGCCCAGACGGACTCGGGTACGAGCAGTACTTC	CASSPDGLGYEQYF
TRBJ2-1	TRBV19	.	.	TGTGCCAGTATGGGAGGGGGTATCGGGCAGTTCTTC	CASMGGGIGQFF
TRBJ1-3	TRBV10-1	.	TRBD1	TGCGCCAGCAGCGGGACAGTCGGAAACACCATATATTTT	CASSGTVGNTIYF
TRBJ2-7	TRBV27	.	.	TGTGCCAGCGGAGGTCAACTGAGCGAGCAGTACTTC	CASGGQLSEQYF
TRBJ2-7	TRBV27	.	TRBD2	TGTGCCAGCAGTTTATTGGCTAGCGGGAGCTACGAGCAGTACTTC	CASSLLASGSYEQYF
TRBJ2-5	TRBV5-6	few	.	TGTGCCAGCAGCGATACAGGGCAAGAGACCCAGTACTTC	CASSDTGQETQYF
TRBJ2-1	TRBV1	.	.	TGCACCAGCAGCCAAAACGGGGTGAGGACTAGCGGTTTCCCGAGCTCCTACAATGAGCAGTTCTTC	CTSSQNGVRTSGFPSSYNEQFF
TRBJ2-5	TRBV19	.	TRBD1	TGTGCCAGTAGTAATGTCCCCGGGACAGGGAGAGAGACCCAGTACTTC	CASSNVPGTGRETQYF
TRBJ2-4	TRBV7-6	once	TRBD2	TGTGCCAGCAGCTTAGCTCGCGGGAGCAGGGCCAAAAACATTCAGTACTTC	CASSLARGSRAKNIQYF
TRBJ2-7	TRBV6-1	once	TRBD2	TGTGCCAGCACCCCCGGGACTACCGGATACGAGCAGTACTTC	CASTPGTTGYEQYF
TRBJ1-2	TRBV19	.	TRBD1	TGTGCCACTAGGACAGGAGCTCACTATGGCTACACCTTC	CATRTGAHYGYTF
TRBJ1-3	TRBV7-8	few	TRBD1	TGTGCCAGCAGCTTAGCCGGGACAGCGAGAAACACCATATATTTT	CASSLAGTARNTIYF
TRBJ2-2	TRBV27	.	.	TGTGCCAGCAGGTCGAGAATCGGGGAGCTGTTTTTT	CASRSRIGELFF
TRBJ1-4	TRBV5-4	.	TRBD1	TGTGCCAGCAGCTTGGCTCACCTGACAGGGTTGGCTAATGAAAAACTGTTTTTT	CASSLAHLTGLANEKLFF
TRBJ1-1	TRBV15	.	.	TGTGCCACCAGCAGGGACAGCGTGAACACTGAAGCTTTCTTT	CATSRDSVNTEAFF
TRBJ1-2	TRBV5-5	.	.	TGTGCCAGCAGCTTGGGTCAGGGGTTTTATGGCTACACCTTC	CASSLGQGFYGYTF
TRBJ2-1	TRBV2	.	TRBD2	TGTGCCAGCGCCCGGACTAGCGGGAGGAGCTCCTACAATGAGCAGTTCTTC	CASARTSGRSSYNEQFF
TRBJ2-7	TRBV21-1	.	.	TGTGCCAGCAGCCCTCTTTGGGTGGGCCATTTCTACGAGCAGTACTTC	CASSPLWVGHFYEQYF
TRBJ2-1	TRBV15	once	TRBD2	TGTGCCACCAGCAGAGGGCGGGAGAGGTACAATGAGCAGTTCTTC	CATSRGRERYNEQFF
TRBJ1-3	TRBV30	.	TRBD1	TGTGCCTGGCAAGGACAGGGAAGGGACACCATATATTTT	CAWQGQGRDTIYF
TRBJ2-6	TRBV5-1	.	.	TGCGCCAGCAGCTTGTACAGCAGCTCTGGGGCCAACGTCCTGACTTTC	CASSLYSSSGANVLTF
TRBJ2-3	TRBV5-1	few	.	TGCGCCAGCAGCTTGCTCGGAGGGTCAGATACGCAGTATTTT	CASSLLGGSDTQYF
TRBJ2-5	TRBV6-1	.	TRBD2	TGTGCCAGCACCCCGAGGGGAGCGGGAGGGACCCAGTACTTC	CASTPRGAGGTQYF
TRBJ2-5	TRBV11-3	.	.	TGTGCCAGCAGCCGAGGGAGGGGGGAGACCCAGTACTTC	CASSRGRGETQYF
TRBJ2-1	TRBV5-1	.	.	TGCGCCAGCCAAGACTCCGGACAGACGAGCTCCTACAATGAACAGTTCTTC	CASQDSGQTSSYNEQFF
TRBJ2-7	TRBV28	.	.	TGTGCCACCCTAGGGGCAGGATACGAGCAGTACTTC	CATLGAGYEQYF
TRBJ1-3	TRBV4-2	.	.	TGTGCCAGCAGTCTAAACGGACAGACTGGAAACACCATATATTTT	CASSLNGQTGNTIYF
TRBJ2-2	TRBV2	.	TRBD2	TGTGCCAGCACCTCCTCGGCGGGAGTCACCGGGGAGCTGTTTTTT	CASTSSAGVTGELFF
TRBJ2-7	TRBV4-3	.	TRBD1	TGCGCCAGCAGCCAAGGGACAGGGGGTAACGAGCAGTACTTC	CASSQGTGGNEQYF
TRBJ2-1	TRBV5-1	.	TRBD2	TGCGCCAGCAGCTTGGAACTAGCGGGGTACAATGAGCAGTTCTTC	CASSLELAGYNEQFF
TRBJ1-1	TRBV6-6	.	.	TGTGCCAGCAGTTACACAGGTATGAACACTGAAGCTTTCTTT	CASSYTGMNTEAFF
TRBJ2-2	TRBV27	.	.	TGTGCCAGACGGTGCACCGCGAACACCGGGGAGCTGTTTTTT	CARRCTANTGELFF
TRBJ1-5	TRBV6-1	.	.	TGTGCCAGCAGTGTGGTAAAGGAGGGCAATCAGCCCCAGCATTTT	CASSVVKEGNQPQHF
TRBJ1-2	TRBV15	.	.	TGTGCCACCAGCAGAGATAGGGGGGGCCCCTATGGCTACACCTTC	CATSRDRGGPYGYTF
TRBJ2-3	TRBV14	.	.	TGTGCCAGCAGCCGTGGACTGAGCACAGATACGCAGTATTTT	CASSRGLSTDTQYF
TRBJ2-7	TRBV2	.	TRBD2	TGTGCCAGCAGTGAGGGAATAGCGGGAGGGGGCGAGCAGTACTTC	CASSEGIAGGGEQYF
TRBJ2-5	TRBV19	.	.	TGTGCCAGTAGTATATCGACGGGAAGGAAGACCCAGTACTTC	CASSISTGRKTQYF
TRBJ2-7	TRBV19	.	TRBD2	TGTGCCAGTGAAGCTAGCGGGAGCTCCTACGAGCAGTACTTC	CASEASGSSYEQYF
TRBJ2-1	TRBV27	.	.	TGTGCCAGCAGTCCTAGTAGAGTGATTGGTGAGCAGTTCTTC	CASSPSRVIGEQFF
TRBJ2-1	TRBV11-2	.	TRBD2	TGTGCCAGCAGCCGGGACACGTCACTAGCGGGAGGCCTCAATGAGCAGTTCTTC	CASSRDTSLAGGLNEQFF
TRBJ2-4	TRBV27	.	TRBD1	TGTGCCAGCAGTGGACAGGACGATTTAGCCAAAAACATTCAGTACTTC	CASSGQDDLAKNIQYF
TRBJ1-4	TRBV5-4	.	.	TGTGCCAGCAGCCGAGACAGGAACTCTAATGAAAAACTGTTTTTT	CASSRDRNSNEKLFF
TRBJ2-5	TRBV7-6	.	.	TGTGCCAGCAGCCCACCACAGGGACCCCAGTACTTC	CASSPPQGPQYF
TRBJ2-5	TRBV10-2	.	TRBD1	TGCGCCAGCAGTGAGAGCGGACAGGGGAAGACCCAGTACTTC	CASSESGQGKTQYF
TRBJ2-3	TRBV19	.	.	TGTGCCAGTAGTTTACAGGGAAGCCGAACCACAGATACGCAGTATTTT	CASSLQGSRTTDTQYF